The TCR beta chain described here comes from a study of T cells in Graves' hyperthyroidism and ophthalmopathy. Uncontrolled infections, other autoimmune diseases, pregnancy or lactation led to exclusion of patients. Amplification of TCR beta CDR3 regions was performed using RNA transcripts as template. HTBI primers were the set used in a first-round RT-PCR of the TCR CDR3. TCRdb recomputed calls from the multiplex PCR reads with MiXCR, one row per CDR3 protein. The sample lists hundreds of thousands of distinct CDR3 sequences, under 15% occurring once. Germline assignment: CDR1 MNHNS and CDR2 SASEGT. The CDR3 extends over 15 amino acids. Trimming left V 7 bases short and J 1 base short, with 16 bases between. This clonotype was counted at least ten times. Its specificity is unknown. Findings and caveats of the study: Most thyroid-expanded clonotypes above 0.001 were also found in blood.

The chain uses TRBV6-1 and TRBJ1-1; the D gene is possibly TRBD1 (5 bases). The clonotype comes from a woman between 35 and 50 years old with Graves' ophthalmopathy. The sample comprised blood. CDR3: CASTIMFDRNTEAFF. The CDR3 DNA follows: TGTGCCAGCACCATTATGTTTGACAGGAACACTGAAGCTTTCTTT.